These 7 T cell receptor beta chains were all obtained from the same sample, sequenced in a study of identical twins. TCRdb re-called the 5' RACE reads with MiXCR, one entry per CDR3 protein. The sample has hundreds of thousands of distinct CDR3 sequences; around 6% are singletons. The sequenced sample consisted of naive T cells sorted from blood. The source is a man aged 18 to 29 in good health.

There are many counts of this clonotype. This CDR3 is CASSPAGDGTYNEQFF. The CDR3 DNA follows: TGTGCCAGCAGTCCGGCGGGGGATGGGACCTACAATGAGCAGTTCTTC. This chain connects TRBV6-1 to TRBJ2-1; 7 positions match TRBD2. V was pared by 5 bases and J by 2 bases, with 9 bases of the junction left unmatched. Germline CDR1 reads MNHNS; CDR2 reads SASEGT. This CDR3 has 16 amino acids.

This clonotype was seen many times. The CDR3 DNA reads TGCGCCAGCAGCCCCGACAGAACCTACGAGCAGTACTTC. It yields the protein CASSPDRTYEQYF. The chain joins TRBV5-1 to TRBJ2-7; a weak D match, TRBD1 (5 bases). The CDR3 runs 13 residues. Trimming removed 4 bases from V and 2 bases from J, with 10 bases in between. Germline CDR1 is SGHRS and CDR2 is YFSETQ.

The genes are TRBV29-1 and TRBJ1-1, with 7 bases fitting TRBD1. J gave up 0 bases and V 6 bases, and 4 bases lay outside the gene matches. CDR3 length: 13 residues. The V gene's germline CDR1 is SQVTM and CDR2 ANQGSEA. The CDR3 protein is CSVQTGLNTEAFF. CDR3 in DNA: TGCAGCGTCCAGACAGGGCTGAACACTGAAGCTTTCTTT.

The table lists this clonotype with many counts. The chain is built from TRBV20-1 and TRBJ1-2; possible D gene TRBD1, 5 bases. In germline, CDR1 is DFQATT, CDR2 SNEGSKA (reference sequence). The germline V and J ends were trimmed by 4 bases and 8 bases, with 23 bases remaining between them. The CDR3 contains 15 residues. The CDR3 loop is CSATLASRGAGGYTF. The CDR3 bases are TGCAGTGCTACCCTTGCCTCTCGAGGGGCGGGGGGCTACACCTTC.

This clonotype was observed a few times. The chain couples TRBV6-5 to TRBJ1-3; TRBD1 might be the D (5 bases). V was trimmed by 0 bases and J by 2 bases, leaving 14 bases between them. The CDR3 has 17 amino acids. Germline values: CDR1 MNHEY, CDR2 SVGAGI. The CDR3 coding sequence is TGTGCCAGCAGTTACTCGAGGGGAAATCCAACTGGAAACACCATATATTTT. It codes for CASSYSRGNPTGNTIYF.

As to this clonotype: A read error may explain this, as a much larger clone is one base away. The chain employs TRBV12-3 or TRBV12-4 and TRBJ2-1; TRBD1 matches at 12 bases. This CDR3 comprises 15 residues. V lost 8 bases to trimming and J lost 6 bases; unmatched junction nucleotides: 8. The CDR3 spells CASGIGTGGTNEQFF. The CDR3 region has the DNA TGTGCCAGCGGAATCGGGACAGGGGGCACCAATGAGCAGTTCTTC.

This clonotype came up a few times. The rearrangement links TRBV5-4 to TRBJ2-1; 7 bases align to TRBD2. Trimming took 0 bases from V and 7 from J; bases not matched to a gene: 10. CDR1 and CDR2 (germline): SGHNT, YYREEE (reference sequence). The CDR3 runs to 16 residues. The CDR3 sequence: CASSLAWGGPGNEQFF. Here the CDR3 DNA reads TGTGCCAGCAGCTTGGCCTGGGGAGGGCCTGGGAATGAGCAGTTCTTC.